A selection of T cell receptor beta chains follows, all from one sample in a study of spatial heterogeneity in lung cancer. TCRdb called the 5' RACE reads again in MiXCR, with one record for every CDR3 protein. The sample lists about 14,000 distinct CDR3 sequences, roughly 9.1% occurring once. The sequencing here drew on PBMCs, taken at surgery. The receptors shown here come from a male donor with early-stage non-small cell lung cancer. Each CDR3 is given with its conserved first and last residue. The D gene is left open where the match is weak. A row's size may be missing; if present it is once, few, many or a size class.

J gene,D gene,V gene,clone size,CDR3 length,CDR3 protein,CDR3 DNA
TRBJ1-2,.,TRBV12-3/TRBV12-4,.,13,CASGGISDYGYTF,TGTGCCAGCGGTGGGATTTCGGACTATGGCTACACCTTC
TRBJ1-5,.,TRBV27,.,12,CASSLPNQPQHF,TGTGCCAGCAGTTTACCGAATCAGCCCCAGCATTTT
TRBJ1-1,TRBD1,TRBV28,many,14,CASRLAGGKTEAFF,TGTGCCAGCAGGCTGGCAGGGGGGAAGACTGAAGCTTTCTTT
TRBJ2-7,TRBD1,TRBV30,.,12,CAGQGRTYEQYF,TGTGCCGGACAGGGGAGGACCTACGAGCAGTACTTC
TRBJ2-7,.,TRBV7-6,many,16,CASSLVSGLSSYEQYF,TGTGCCAGCAGCTTAGTATCGGGGCTGAGCTCCTACGAGCAGTACTTC
TRBJ1-4,TRBD1,TRBV2,many,15,CASSEARGLGEKLFF,TGTGCCAGCAGTGAAGCCAGGGGGCTGGGAGAAAAACTGTTTTTT
TRBJ2-7,TRBD2,TRBV13,medium-sized,17,CASSTRGSGRANYEQYF,TGTGCCAGCAGCACCCGGGGTAGCGGGAGGGCTAACTACGAGCAGTACTTC
TRBJ1-6,.,TRBV4-3,many,13,CASSQDPGLPLHF,TGCGCCAGCAGCCAAGACCCCGGACTCCCCCTCCACTTT
TRBJ2-5,TRBD2,TRBV20-1,many,13,CSPVGQGGETQYF,TGCAGTCCAGTCGGGCAGGGAGGGGAGACCCAGTACTTC
TRBJ1-5,.,TRBV27,many,15,CASSFGGDGNQPQHF,TGTGCCAGCAGTTTCGGAGGGGACGGCAATCAGCCCCAGCATTTT
TRBJ2-1,.,TRBV7-2,many,15,CASSWDRTTYNEQFF,TGTGCCAGCAGCTGGGACCGCACCACATACAATGAGCAGTTCTTC
TRBJ1-6,.,TRBV27,many,15,CASSTRQAFNSPLHF,TGTGCCAGCAGTACCAGACAGGCATTTAATTCACCCCTCCACTTT
TRBJ2-5,.,TRBV20-1,many,12,CSAQGGQETQYF,TGCAGTGCCCAGGGGGGCCAAGAGACCCAGTACTTC
TRBJ2-6,.,TRBV9,many,17,CASSEDSVSSGANVLTF,TGTGCCAGCAGCGAGGACAGTGTTAGCTCTGGGGCCAACGTCCTGACTTTC
TRBJ2-3,.,TRBV6-4,.,16,CASKRRAETSTDTQYF,TGTGCCAGCAAGAGGCGAGCGGAGACGTCCACAGATACGCAGTATTTT
TRBJ1-5,TRBD1,TRBV14,medium-sized,13,CASSWGQNQPQHF,TGTGCCAGCAGCTGGGGACAGAATCAGCCCCAGCATTTT
TRBJ2-3,.,TRBV3-1,.,15,CASSQGGASTDTQYF,TGTGCCAGCAGCCAGGGCGGGGCTAGCACAGATACGCAGTATTTT
TRBJ2-3,.,TRBV12-3/TRBV12-4,many,18,CASSSPDWRAFRSDTQYF,TGTGCCAGCAGTTCCCCGGACTGGAGGGCTTTTCGCTCAGATACGCAGTATTTT
TRBJ2-1,TRBD2,TRBV11-2,many,16,CASSSTGGDRNNEQFF,TGTGCCAGCAGCTCCACCGGGGGGGATAGGAACAATGAGCAGTTCTTC
TRBJ2-5,.,TRBV29-1,few,12,CSDRHDQETQYF,TGCAGCGACCGACACGACCAAGAGACCCAGTACTTC
TRBJ2-3,.,TRBV29-1,medium-sized,15,CSVATGAGSTDTQYF,TGCAGCGTGGCGACAGGTGCCGGGTCCACAGATACGCAGTATTTT
TRBJ2-1,.,TRBV10-3,many,14,CAISSREVNNEQFF,TGTGCCATCAGCTCCAGGGAGGTAAACAATGAGCAGTTCTTC
TRBJ1-2,TRBD1,TRBV5-1,.,15,CASSLEGQGTRGYTF,TGCGCCAGCAGCTTGGAAGGACAGGGAACTCGCGGCTACACCTTC
TRBJ1-4,TRBD1,TRBV7-9,many,14,CASSLAGGSEKLFF,TGTGCCAGCAGCTTAGCAGGGGGCAGTGAAAAACTGTTTTTT
TRBJ2-7,.,TRBV29-1,many,13,CSVFGTEYDEQYF,TGCAGCGTTTTCGGGACGGAATACGACGAGCAGTACTTC
TRBJ2-1,.,TRBV5-6,once,12,CASSLGQWEQFF,TGTGCCAGCAGCTTAGGACAGTGGGAGCAGTTCTTC
TRBJ2-5,.,TRBV6-2/TRBV6-3,many,16,CASSAFPGSFKETQYF,TGTGCCAGCAGTGCGTTCCCGGGATCCTTTAAGGAGACCCAGTACTTC
TRBJ2-3,TRBD2,TRBV7-9,many,16,CASSSLLAGGTDTQYF,TGTGCCAGCAGCTCCCTCCTAGCGGGAGGGACAGATACGCAGTATTTT
TRBJ1-5,.,TRBV19,few,15,CASSGTGGRDQPQHF,TGTGCCAGTAGCGGAACGGGGGGACGGGATCAGCCCCAGCATTTT
TRBJ1-4,.,TRBV12-3/TRBV12-4,.,13,CASSLARGRELFF,TGTGCCAGCAGTTTGGCCCGGGGTCGGGAACTGTTTTTT
TRBJ1-5,.,TRBV6-6,.,15,CASEERKGGNQPQHF,TGTGCCTCAGAGGAGAGGAAAGGGGGCAATCAGCCCCAGCATTTT
TRBJ2-3,.,TRBV12-3/TRBV12-4,few,16,CASSAHGLSSTDTQYF,TGTGCCAGCAGTGCCCATGGACTCTCTAGCACAGATACGCAGTATTTT
TRBJ2-3,.,TRBV12-3/TRBV12-4,many,15,CASSLWMGWGDTQYF,TGTGCCAGCAGTTTATGGATGGGGTGGGGAGATACGCAGTATTTT
TRBJ1-1,.,TRBV5-6,.,16,CASSLVRELGRTEAFF,TGTGCCAGCAGCTTGGTAAGGGAACTGGGGCGCACTGAAGCTTTCTTT
TRBJ2-1,.,TRBV10-3,few,12,CAISESTYEQFF,TGTGCCATCAGTGAGTCGACGTATGAGCAGTTCTTC